The clone carrying this TCR delta chain is medium-sized by share. Other nucleotide sequences from this sample produce the same CDR3. The sample comes from a study of gamma-delta chains in newborns, infants, children. Whole-study context: Polyclonal expansion of innate γδ T cells after birth follows microbial exposure.

The CDR3 spans 18 residues. Germline V gene data show CDR1 as GEAIGNYY and CDR2 as EKD. V shed 0 bases and J 0 bases; nucleotides not matched to a gene: 1. TCRdb made new clone calls on the reads using CATT. The sample consists of under 5,000 delta-chain clones, around 37% of them appearing once. The sequenced sample was blood. This chain joins TRDV2 and TRDJ3; the match to TRDD3 covers 10 bases. This clonotype was sampled from a child who received the measles vaccine. CDR3 nucleotide sequence: TGTGCCTGTGACACCGCTGGGGGATACTCCTGGGACACCCGACAGATGTTTTTC. Translating it yields CACDTAGGYSWDTRQMFF.